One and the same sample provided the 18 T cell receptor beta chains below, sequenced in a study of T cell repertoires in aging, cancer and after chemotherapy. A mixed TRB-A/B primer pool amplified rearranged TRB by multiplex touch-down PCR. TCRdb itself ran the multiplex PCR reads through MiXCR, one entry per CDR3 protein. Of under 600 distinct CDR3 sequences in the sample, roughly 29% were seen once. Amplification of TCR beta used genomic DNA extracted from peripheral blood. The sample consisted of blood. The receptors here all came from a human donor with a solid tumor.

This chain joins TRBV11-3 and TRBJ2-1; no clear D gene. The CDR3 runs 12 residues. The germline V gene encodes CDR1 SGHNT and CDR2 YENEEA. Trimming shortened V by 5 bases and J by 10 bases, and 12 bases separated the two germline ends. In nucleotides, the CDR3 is TGTGCCAGCAGCGCCAAGATGGGGGAGCAGTTCTTC. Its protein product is CASSAKMGEQFF. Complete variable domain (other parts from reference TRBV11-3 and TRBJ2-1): EAGVVQSPRYKIIEKKQPVAFWCNPISGHNTLYWYLQNLGQGPELLIRYENEEAVDDSQLPKDRFSAERLKGVDSTLKIQPAELGDSAVYLCASSAKMGEQFFGPGTRLTVL.

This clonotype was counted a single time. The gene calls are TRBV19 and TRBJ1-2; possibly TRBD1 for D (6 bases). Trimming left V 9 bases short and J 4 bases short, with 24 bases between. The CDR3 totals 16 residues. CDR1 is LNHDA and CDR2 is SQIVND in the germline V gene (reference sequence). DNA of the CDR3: TGTGCCAGCAGCCCGGGGGGGGGGGCGCGGGGCTATGGCTACACCTTC. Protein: CASSPGGGARGYGYTF.

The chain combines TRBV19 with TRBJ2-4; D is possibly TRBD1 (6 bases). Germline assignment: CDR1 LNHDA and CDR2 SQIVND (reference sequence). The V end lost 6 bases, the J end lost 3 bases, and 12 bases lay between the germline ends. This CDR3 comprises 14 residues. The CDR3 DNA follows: TGTGCCAGTAGCCAGGGGTGGGACAAAAACATTCAGTACTTC. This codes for CASSQGWDKNIQYF.

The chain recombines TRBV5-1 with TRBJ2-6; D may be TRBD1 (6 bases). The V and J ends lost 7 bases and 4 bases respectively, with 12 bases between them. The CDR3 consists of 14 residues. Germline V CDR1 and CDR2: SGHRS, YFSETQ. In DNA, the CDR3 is TGCGCCAGCCAAACAGGGAGCGGGGCCAACGTCCTGACTTTC. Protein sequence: CASQTGSGANVLTF.

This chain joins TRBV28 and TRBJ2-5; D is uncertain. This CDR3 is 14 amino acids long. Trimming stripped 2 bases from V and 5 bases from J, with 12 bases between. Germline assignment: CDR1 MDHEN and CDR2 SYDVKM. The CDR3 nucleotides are TGTGCCAGCAGTTTAATTAGCCCCGGGGAGACCCAGTACTTC. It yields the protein CASSLISPGETQYF.

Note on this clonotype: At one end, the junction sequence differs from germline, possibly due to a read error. The CDR3 sequence is CASSDGQGKLFF. For the CDR3, the DNA is TGTGCTAGCAGCGACGGACAGGGAAAACTGTTTTTT. The rearrangement uses TRBV7-7 and TRBJ1-4; 8 nucleotides line up with TRBD1. This CDR3 is built from 12 residues. Looked up from germline, CDR1 is SSHAT and CDR2 is FNYEAQ (reference sequence).

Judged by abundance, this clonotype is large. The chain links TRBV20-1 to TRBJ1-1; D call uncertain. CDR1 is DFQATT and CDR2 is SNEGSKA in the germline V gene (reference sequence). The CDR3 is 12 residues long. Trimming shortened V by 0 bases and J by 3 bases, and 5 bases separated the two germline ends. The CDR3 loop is CSAREVDTEAFF. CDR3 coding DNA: TGCAGTGCTAGAGAGGTGGACACTGAAGCTTTCTTT.

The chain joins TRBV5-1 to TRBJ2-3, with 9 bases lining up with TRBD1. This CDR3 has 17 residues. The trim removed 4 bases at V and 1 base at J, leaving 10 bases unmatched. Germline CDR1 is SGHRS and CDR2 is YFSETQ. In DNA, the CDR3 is TGCGCCAGCAGCCAGGTGTTACAGGGGGCGCGCACAGATACGCAGTATTTT. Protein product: CASSQVLQGARTDTQYF.

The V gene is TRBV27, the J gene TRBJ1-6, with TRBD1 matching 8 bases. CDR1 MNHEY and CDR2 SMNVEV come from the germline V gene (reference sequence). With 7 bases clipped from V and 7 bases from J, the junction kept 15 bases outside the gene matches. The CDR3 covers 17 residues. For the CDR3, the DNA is TGTGCCAGCACCATTATAACCGGACAGGGACTAAATTCACCCCTCCACTTT. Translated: CASTIITGQGLNSPLHF.

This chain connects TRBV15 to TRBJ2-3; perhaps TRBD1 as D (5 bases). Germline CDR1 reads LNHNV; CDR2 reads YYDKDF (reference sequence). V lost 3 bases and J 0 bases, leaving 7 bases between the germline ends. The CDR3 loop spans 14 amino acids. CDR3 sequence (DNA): TGTGCCACCAGCAGGACAGTTAGCACAGATACGCAGTATTTT. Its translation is CATSRTVSTDTQYF.

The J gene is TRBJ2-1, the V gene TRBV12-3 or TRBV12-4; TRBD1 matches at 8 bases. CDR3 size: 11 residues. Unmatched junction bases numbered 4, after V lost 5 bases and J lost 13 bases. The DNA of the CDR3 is TGTGCCAGCAGTGTGGGGACAGGCCAGTTCTTC. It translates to CASSVGTGQFF.

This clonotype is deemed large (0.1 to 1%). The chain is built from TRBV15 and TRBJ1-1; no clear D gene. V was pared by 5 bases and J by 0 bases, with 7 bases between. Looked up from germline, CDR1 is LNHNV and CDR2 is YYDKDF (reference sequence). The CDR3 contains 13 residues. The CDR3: CATSADLNTEAFF. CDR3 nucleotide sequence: TGTGCCACCAGCGCCGATTTGAACACTGAAGCTTTCTTT.

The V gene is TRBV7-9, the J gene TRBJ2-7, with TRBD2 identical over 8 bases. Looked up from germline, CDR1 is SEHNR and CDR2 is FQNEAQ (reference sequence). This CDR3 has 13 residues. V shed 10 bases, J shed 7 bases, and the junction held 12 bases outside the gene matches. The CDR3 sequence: CAIEDPGGREQYF. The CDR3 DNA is TGTGCCATAGAGGATCCGGGAGGGCGGGAGCAGTACTTC.

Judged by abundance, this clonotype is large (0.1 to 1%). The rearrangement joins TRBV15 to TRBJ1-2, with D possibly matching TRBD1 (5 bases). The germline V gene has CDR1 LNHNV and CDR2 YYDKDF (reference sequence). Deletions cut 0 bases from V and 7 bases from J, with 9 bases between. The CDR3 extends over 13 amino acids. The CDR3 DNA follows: TGTGCCACCAGCAGAGATCGCGGGGGTGGCTACACCTTC. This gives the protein CATSRDRGGGYTF.

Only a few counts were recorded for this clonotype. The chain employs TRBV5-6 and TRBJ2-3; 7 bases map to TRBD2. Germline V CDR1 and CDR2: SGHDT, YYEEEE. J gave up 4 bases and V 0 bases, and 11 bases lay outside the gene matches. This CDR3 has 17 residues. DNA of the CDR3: TGTGCCAGCAGCTTGGTTGCGGCGGGGGTGACCTCAGATACGCAGTATTTT. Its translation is CASSLVAAGVTSDTQYF.

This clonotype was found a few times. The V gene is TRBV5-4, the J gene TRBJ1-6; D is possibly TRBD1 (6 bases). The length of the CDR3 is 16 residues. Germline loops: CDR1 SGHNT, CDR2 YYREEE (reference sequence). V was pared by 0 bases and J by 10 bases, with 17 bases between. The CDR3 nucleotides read TGTGCCAGCAGCTTGGCCGGCGGGGGCTTAGGGTCACCCCTCCACTTT. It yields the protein CASSLAGGGLGSPLHF.

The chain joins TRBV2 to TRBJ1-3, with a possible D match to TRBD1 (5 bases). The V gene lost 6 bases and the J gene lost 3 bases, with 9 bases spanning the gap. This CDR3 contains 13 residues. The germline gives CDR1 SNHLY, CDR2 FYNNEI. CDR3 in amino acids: CASRTGNGNTIYF. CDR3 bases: TGTGCCAGCAGAACAGGAAATGGAAACACCATATATTTT.

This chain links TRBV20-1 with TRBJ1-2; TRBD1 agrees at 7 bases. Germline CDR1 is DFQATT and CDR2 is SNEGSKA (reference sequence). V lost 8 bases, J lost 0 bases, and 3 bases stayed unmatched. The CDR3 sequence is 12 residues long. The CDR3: CSSQGTNYGYTF. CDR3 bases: TGCAGTTCACAGGGGACTAACTATGGCTACACCTTC.